This T cell receptor beta chain was recovered during a study of long-term antiretroviral therapy in people with HIV. An immunoSEQ assay, version v3.0, was performed at survey level. Repertoires were generated with immunoSEQ multiplex PCR, while TCRdb's copy carries only in-frame clones and drops some. The sample contains approximately 30,000 clones, 84% of which appear only once. As regards this clone: Antigen: not known.

Participants living with HIV all received treatment in the United States. Study findings and constraints: Information pertaining to ART adherence, viral resistance or therapeutic modifications was not obtained. Compared with controls, HIV repertoires showed narrower CDR3 length ranges.

The CDR3 totals 15 residues. Germline V gene data show CDR1 as SGDLS and CDR2 as YYNGEE. The trim removed 3 bases at V and 6 bases at J, leaving 10 bases unmatched. The sample in question was unsorted PBMCs, obtained 0.4 years after starting antiretroviral therapy. This clonotype was obtained from a man between 18 and 35 years old with HIV. V is TRBV9 and J is TRBJ2-7; TRBD1 aligns across 9 bases. The CDR3 here is CASSASGTGNGEQYF. CDR3 DNA sequence: TGTGCCAGCAGCGCCTCCGGGACAGGGAACGGCGAGCAGTACTTC.